What follows are 2 T cell receptor beta chains derived from one specimen sequenced in a study of radiation and T cells in renal cell carcinoma. Treatment described: 15 Gy SBRT to primary tumor, nephrectomy 4 weeks later. Here immunoSEQ multiplex PCR was the method, and the copy in TCRdb shows in-frame clones only, minus some. The repertoire holds approximately 20,000 clones, with just over 60% as singletons. Sample: tumor tissue, taken from a patient whose treatment included radiotherapy and nephrectomy. The receptors stem from a woman aged 70-85 years with renal cell carcinoma.

The chain couples TRBV11-2 to TRBJ2-7; D gene unclear. This CDR3 comprises 11 residues. CDR1 is SGHAT and CDR2 is FQNNGV in the germline V gene. V lost 5 bases, J lost 3 bases, and 5 bases lay in between. The CDR3 region has the DNA TGTGCCAGCAGCGCCAACTACGAGCAGTACTTC. It yields the protein CASSANYEQYF.

This clone was counted a few times. The chain has TRBV20-1 and TRBJ2-1, with TRBD2 as a possible D gene (6 bases). This CDR3 comprises 11 residues. The germline CDR1 and CDR2 sequences are DFQATT and SNEGSKA (reference sequence). V shed 6 bases and J shed 7 bases, with 10 bases lying between them. The CDR3 sequence: CSAPTRNEQFF. In DNA, the CDR3 is TGCAGTGCGCCGACTAGAAATGAGCAGTTCTTC.